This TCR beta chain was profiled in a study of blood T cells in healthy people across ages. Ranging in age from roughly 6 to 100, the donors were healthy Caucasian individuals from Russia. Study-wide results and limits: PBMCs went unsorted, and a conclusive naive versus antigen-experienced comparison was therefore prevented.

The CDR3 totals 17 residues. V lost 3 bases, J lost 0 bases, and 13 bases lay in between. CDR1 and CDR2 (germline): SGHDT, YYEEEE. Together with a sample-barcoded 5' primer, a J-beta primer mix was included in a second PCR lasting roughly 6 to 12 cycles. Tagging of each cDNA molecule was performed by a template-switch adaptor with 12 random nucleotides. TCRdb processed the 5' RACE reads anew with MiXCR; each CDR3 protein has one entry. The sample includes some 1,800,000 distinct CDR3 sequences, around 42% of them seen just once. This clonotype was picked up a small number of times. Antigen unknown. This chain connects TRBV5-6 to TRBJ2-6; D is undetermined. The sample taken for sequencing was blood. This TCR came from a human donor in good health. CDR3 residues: CASSSVSWSSGANVLTF. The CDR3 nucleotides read TGTGCCAGCAGCTCAGTTTCATGGAGCTCTGGGGCCAACGTCCTGACTTTC.